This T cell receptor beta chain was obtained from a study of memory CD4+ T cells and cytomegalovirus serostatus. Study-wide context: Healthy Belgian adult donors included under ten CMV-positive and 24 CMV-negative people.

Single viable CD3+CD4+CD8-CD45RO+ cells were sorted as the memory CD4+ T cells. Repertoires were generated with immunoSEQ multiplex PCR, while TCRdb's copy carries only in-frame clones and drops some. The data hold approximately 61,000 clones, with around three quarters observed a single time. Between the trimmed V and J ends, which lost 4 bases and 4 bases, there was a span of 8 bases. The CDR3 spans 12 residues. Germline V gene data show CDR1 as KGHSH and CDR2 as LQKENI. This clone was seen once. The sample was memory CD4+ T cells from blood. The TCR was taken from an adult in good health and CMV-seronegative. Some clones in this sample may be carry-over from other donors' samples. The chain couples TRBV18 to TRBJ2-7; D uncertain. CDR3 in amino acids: CASSRPPYEQYF. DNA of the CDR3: TGTGCCAGCTCACGCCCGCCTTACGAGCAGTACTTC. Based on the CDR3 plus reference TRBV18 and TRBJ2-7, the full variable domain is NAGVMQNPRHLVRRRGQEARLRCSPMKGHSHVYWYRQLPEEGLKFMVYLQKENIIDESGMPKERFSAEFPKEGPSILRIQQVVRGDSAAYFCASSRPPYEQYFGPGTRLTVT.